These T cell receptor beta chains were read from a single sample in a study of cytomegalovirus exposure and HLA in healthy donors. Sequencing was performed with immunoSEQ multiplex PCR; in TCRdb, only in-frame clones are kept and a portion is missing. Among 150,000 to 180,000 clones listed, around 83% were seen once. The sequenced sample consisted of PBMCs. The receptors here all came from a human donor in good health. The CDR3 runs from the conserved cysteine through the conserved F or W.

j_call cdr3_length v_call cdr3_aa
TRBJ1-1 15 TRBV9 CASSATGDRYYEAFF
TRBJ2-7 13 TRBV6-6 CASTLTGSYEQYF
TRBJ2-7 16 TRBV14 CASSLREGLAIYEQYF
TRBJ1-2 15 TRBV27 CASTFKTGFGHGYTF
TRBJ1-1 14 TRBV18 CASSSSLENTEAFF
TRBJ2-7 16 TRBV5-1 CASSYGTGARPYEQYF
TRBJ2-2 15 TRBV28 CASSLRDRTTGELFF
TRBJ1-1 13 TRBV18 CASSPPGWTEAFF
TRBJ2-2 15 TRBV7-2 CASSLGLGTTGELFF
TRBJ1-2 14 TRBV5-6 CASSLAGTVNGYTF
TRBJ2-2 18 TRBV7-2 CASSSNLRQAPNTGELFF
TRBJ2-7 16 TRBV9 CASSSRGQGERYEQYF
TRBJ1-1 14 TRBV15 CATSRVTRNTEAFF
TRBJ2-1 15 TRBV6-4 CASSKTSGSSNEQFF
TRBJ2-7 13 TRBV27 CASSPGLGYEQYF
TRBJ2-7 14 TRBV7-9 CASSPGWSSYEQYF
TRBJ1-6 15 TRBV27 CASSLSQSYNSPLHF
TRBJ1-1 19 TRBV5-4 CASSSNLNPAGHLDTEAFF
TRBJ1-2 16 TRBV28 CASSLQGSGWRGGYTF
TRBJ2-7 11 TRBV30 CAWTESYEQYF
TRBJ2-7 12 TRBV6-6 CASRPDYYEQYF
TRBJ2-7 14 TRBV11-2 CASSVGQGRGEQYF
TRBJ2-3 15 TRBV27 CASGDSGRASDTQYF
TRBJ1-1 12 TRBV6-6 CASSPGGGEAFF
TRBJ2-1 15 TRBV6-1 CASSEQEGQGNEQFF
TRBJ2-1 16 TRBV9 CASSPTHRGASNEQFF
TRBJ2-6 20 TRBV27 CASSQGPGQGAGSGANVLTF
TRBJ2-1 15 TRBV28 CASSFLSGGQGEQFF
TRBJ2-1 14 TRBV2 CASTLLADYNEQFF
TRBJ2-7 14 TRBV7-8 CASRPRDSSYEQYF
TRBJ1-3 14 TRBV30 CAWRAWSSGNTIYF
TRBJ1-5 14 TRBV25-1 CASSREGSNQPQHF
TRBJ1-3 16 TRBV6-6 CASTPGGITSGNTIYF
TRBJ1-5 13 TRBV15 CATSVDRAEPQHF
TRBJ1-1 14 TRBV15 CATSNGDMNTEAFF
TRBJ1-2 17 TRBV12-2 CASRFSNGTDLNYGYTF
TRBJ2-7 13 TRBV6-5 CASSTGGAYEQYF
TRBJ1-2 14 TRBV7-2 CASSFRGRDYGYTF
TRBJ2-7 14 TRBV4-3 CASSLGFSSYEQYF
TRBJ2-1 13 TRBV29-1 CSVEDRNRNEQFF
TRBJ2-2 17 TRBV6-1 CASSEVPAGGQTGELFF
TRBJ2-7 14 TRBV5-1 CATRELAGAYEQYF
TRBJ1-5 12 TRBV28 CASSANGQPQHF
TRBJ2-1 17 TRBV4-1 CASSQASTRSQDNEQFF
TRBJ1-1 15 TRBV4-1 CASSPGDRASTEAFF
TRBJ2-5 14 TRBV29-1 CSVDGTGASETQYF
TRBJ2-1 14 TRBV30 CAWSVRAGGAAQFF
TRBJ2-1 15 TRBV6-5 CASSESSGRGNEQFF
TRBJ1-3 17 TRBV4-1 CASSRRTGEGSGNTIYF
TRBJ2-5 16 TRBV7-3 CASSLTGRPKEGTQYF
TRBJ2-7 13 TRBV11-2 CASSLRGLLGQYF
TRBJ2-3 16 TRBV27 CASRPSSARITDTQYF
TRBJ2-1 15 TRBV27 CASSLWDSGSVEQFF
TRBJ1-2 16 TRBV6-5 CASSYTTLDRENGYTF
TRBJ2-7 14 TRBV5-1 CASSLAGVEDEQYF
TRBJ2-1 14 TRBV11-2 CASRGLAGDREQFF
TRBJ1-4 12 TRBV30 CAWSGRGEKLFF
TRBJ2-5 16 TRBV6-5 CASSFIAGGPQETQYF
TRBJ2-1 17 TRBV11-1 CASSPKDGRSSYNEQFF
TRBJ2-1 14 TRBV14 CASSQDLGRGEQFF